One and the same sample provided the 9 T cell receptor beta chains below, sequenced in a study of T-cell reconstitution after alpha-beta-depleted transplantation in children. Library preparation (for TCRbeta) was performed with unique molecular identifiers. From the PCR reads, TCRdb called clonotypes with MiXCR, one entry per CDR3 protein. This table has about 48,000 distinct CDR3 sequences, 5.8% appearing once. The specimen was PBMCs, mostly from graft donor cells, collected 60 days after TCRalphabeta/CD19-depleted stem cell transplant. The receptors here all came from a female patient between 2 and 15 years old who had a stem cell transplant for aplastic anemia, so the T cells may come from the graft donor.

The V call is TRBV9, the J call TRBJ2-3; TRBD1 agrees at 8 bases. The germline gives CDR1 SGDLS, CDR2 YYNGEE. With V trimmed by 4 bases and J by 6 bases, 7 bases remained unmatched. The CDR3 is made up of 14 amino acids. The CDR3 DNA sequence: TGTGCCAGCAGCACCGGACAGGGACTTGATACGCAGTATTTT. Translating it yields CASSTGQGLDTQYF. The variable domain in full, completed from reference TRBV9 and TRBJ2-3, reads DSGVTQTPKHLITATGQRVTLRCSPRSGDLSVYWYQQSLDQGLQFLIQYYNGEERAKGNILERFSAQQFPDLHSELNLSSLELGDSALYFCASSTGQGLDTQYFGPGTRLTVL.

This clonotype has at least ten counts. The rearrangement uses TRBV15 and TRBJ1-4, with 11 bases fitting TRBD1. This CDR3 is built from 15 residues. Germline V gives CDR1 LNHNV, CDR2 YYDKDF (reference sequence). Trimming at V came to 0 bases and at J to 8 bases, leaving 2 bases not matched to a gene. The CDR3 bases are TGTGCCACCAGCAGAGAACGGGACAGGGGGGAAAAACTGTTTTTT. Translating it yields CATSRERDRGEKLFF.

This clonotype was picked up many times. The CDR3 sequence: CSARDPDRGDTDTQYF. As DNA, the CDR3 is TGCAGTGCTAGAGATCCCGACAGGGGAGACACAGATACGCAGTATTTT. V usage is TRBV20-1 and J usage is TRBJ2-3; 8 nucleotides match TRBD1. Looked up from germline, CDR1 is DFQATT and CDR2 is SNEGSKA (reference sequence). V lost 0 bases and J lost 2; bases outside the gene matches: 7. The CDR3 consists of 16 residues.

CDR3 in DNA: TGTGCCAGCAGTTTAATGTTGGGCCCGCGCGCCCAGTACTTC. It is translated as CASSLMLGPRAQYF. The chain recombines TRBV12-3 or TRBV12-4 with TRBJ2-5; D not certain. V lost 2 bases, J lost 9 bases, and 16 bases lay in between. The CDR3 extends over 14 amino acids.

This clonotype appeared a few times. The rearrangement uses TRBV15 and TRBJ1-1; tentatively, D is TRBD1 (6 bases). The germline V gene encodes CDR1 LNHNV and CDR2 YYDKDF (reference sequence). CDR3 length equals 14 residues. Trimming stripped 5 bases from V and 1 base from J, with 11 bases between. The CDR3 loop reads CATSLDRSNTEAFF. The CDR3, as DNA: TGTGCCACCAGCCTAGACAGGTCGAACACTGAAGCTTTCTTT.

This clonotype was found many times. This sequence joins TRBV12-3 or TRBV12-4 and TRBJ2-7, with TRBD1 as a possible D gene (6 bases). With 6 bases removed from V and 2 bases from J, the gap between germline ends came to 11 bases. The CDR3 has 13 amino acids. CDR3 sequence reads: CASRKDRAYEQYF. The CDR3 DNA reads TGTGCCAGCAGAAAGGACAGAGCCTACGAGCAGTACTTC.

There are many counts of this clonotype. The rearrangement uses TRBV29-1 and TRBJ2-1, with 10 bases matching TRBD1. The CDR3 covers 12 residues. Germline trimming cut 7 bases from V and 9 bases from J; bases unmatched to any gene: 6. Germline assignment: CDR1 SQVTM and CDR2 ANQGSEA. CDR3 sequence (DNA): TGCAGCGAGGGACAGGGGCGTAGTGAGCAGTTCTTC. It is translated as CSEGQGRSEQFF.

A word on this clonotype: A clone one base away is much larger, so this may be a read error. This sequence joins TRBV9 and TRBJ2-1; TRBD1 matches at 8 bases. The V gene's germline CDR1 is SGDLS and CDR2 YYNGEE. The CDR3 extends over 15 amino acids. The CDR3 loop is CASSLTGTGGNEQLF. The CDR3 nucleotides are TGTGCCAGCAGCTTGACCGGGACAGGAGGAAATGAGCAGCTCTTC.

This clonotype came up a few times. CDR3 sequence (DNA): TGCAGTGCTAGAGACCGAAGCTCTGGAAACACCATATATTTT. Translation: CSARDRSSGNTIYF. This chain joins TRBV20-1 and TRBJ1-3; the D is unclear. CDR1 and CDR2 (germline): DFQATT, SNEGSKA (reference sequence). This CDR3 is 14 amino acids long. The V gene lost 0 bases and the J gene lost 0 bases, with 6 bases spanning the gap.